This T cell receptor (beta chain) was sequenced for a study of blood T cell repertoires in COVID-19. Study-level background: The origin of the acute and convalescent COVID-19 samples was the United States, Italy and Spain.

V was pared by 5 bases and J by 9 bases, with 19 bases between. Germline V gene sequence: CDR1 SNHLY, CDR2 FYNNEI. The CDR3 totals 14 residues. In the authors' methods: Reference gene primer amplification in the assay estimated nucleated cell counts. Some clones are missing from TCRdb's copy, which holds only in-frame ones; the method was immunoSEQ multiplex PCR. That table furnishes V, J and clone size, whereas the DNA furnished D and trimming. The data contain about 52,000 clones, over 75% of them singletons. The sequenced sample consisted of peripheral blood. This sequence originates from a woman aged 80 or over with COVID-19, enrolled during active disease. The V gene is TRBV2, the J gene TRBJ2-5, with D possibly being TRBD1 (7 bases). CDR3 in amino acids: CASSPQGLGEAQYF. The CDR3 nucleotides are TGTGCCAGCAGTCCACAGGGGTTGGGGGAGGCCCAGTACTTC.